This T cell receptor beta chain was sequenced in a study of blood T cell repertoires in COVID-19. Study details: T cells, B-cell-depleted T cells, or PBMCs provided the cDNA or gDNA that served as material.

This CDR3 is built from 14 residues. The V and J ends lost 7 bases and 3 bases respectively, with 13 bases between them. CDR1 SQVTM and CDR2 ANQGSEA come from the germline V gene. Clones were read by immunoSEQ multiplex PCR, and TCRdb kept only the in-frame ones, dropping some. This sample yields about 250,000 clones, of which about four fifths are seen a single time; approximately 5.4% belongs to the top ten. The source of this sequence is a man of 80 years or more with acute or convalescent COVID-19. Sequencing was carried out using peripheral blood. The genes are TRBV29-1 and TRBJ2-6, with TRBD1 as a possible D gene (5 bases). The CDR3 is CSAGTGFGANVLTF. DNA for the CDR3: TGCAGCGCTGGAACAGGCTTTGGGGCCAACGTCCTGACTTTC.